The 28 T cell receptor beta chains presented below share a single source sample, sequenced in a study of blood T cell repertoires in COVID-19. Here immunoSEQ multiplex PCR was the method, and the copy in TCRdb shows in-frame clones only, minus some. Here the sample spans a few hundred thousand clones, 80% to 90% being singletons. The material sequenced was peripheral blood. All receptors come from a woman aged 35 to 49 who had recovered from COVID-19.

The table lists this clone with a count of one. In DNA form, the CDR3 reads TGCGCCAGCAGCCAAGATGTTTTAGTGTCCTCACCCCTCCACTTT. Its translation: CASSQDVLVSSPLHF. The chain joins TRBV4-3 to TRBJ1-6; no clear D gene. Trimming removed 0 bases from V and 10 bases from J, with 13 bases in between. The germline V gene has CDR1 LGHNA and CDR2 YSLEER. CDR3 length: 15 amino acids.

The chain links TRBV12-3 or TRBV12-4 to TRBJ1-5; possibly TRBD1 for D (5 bases). This CDR3 has 12 residues. Trimming cost V 7 bases and J 5 bases, with 9 bases left between them. The CDR3 DNA sequence: TGTGCCAGCAACGTAGGGGATCAGCCCCAGCATTTT. It translates to CASNVGDQPQHF.

The chain links TRBV9 to TRBJ2-3, with a weak D call TRBD1 (6 bases). The V and J ends lost 3 bases and 3 bases respectively, with 14 bases between them. There are 15 residues in the CDR3. The germline gives CDR1 SGDLS, CDR2 YYNGEE. In nucleotides, the CDR3 is TGTGCCAGCAGCGCGGCCCAGGGGTTGACAGATACGCAGTATTTT. Translated, it gives CASSAAQGLTDTQYF.

The chain combines TRBV27 with TRBJ2-6; 7 bases fit TRBD1. CDR1 is MNHEY, CDR2 SMNVEV, per germline (reference sequence). The V segment lost 6 bases and the J segment 2 bases; nucleotides outside the gene matches: 10. There are 17 residues in the CDR3. CDR3 in amino acids: CASRSTGFRPGANVLTF. In DNA, the CDR3 is TGTGCCAGCAGATCGACAGGGTTCAGGCCTGGGGCCAACGTCCTGACTTTC.

The rearrangement joins TRBV6-1 to TRBJ2-7; 7 nucleotides match TRBD1. V shed 2 bases and J 0 bases; nucleotides not matched to a gene: 7. CDR1 is MNHNS and CDR2 is SASEGT in the germline V gene. The CDR3 length is 16 residues. DNA of the CDR3: TGTGCCAGCAGTGAATTCTACGCAGGGGGCTCCTACGAGCAGTACTTC. It codes for CASSEFYAGGSYEQYF.

The CDR3 sequence is CASSDSGDSGNTIYF. As DNA, the CDR3 is TGTGCCAGCAGCGATTCTGGGGACAGTGGAAACACCATATATTTT. The rearrangement links TRBV9 to TRBJ1-3; 7 bases map to TRBD1. The V gene end was trimmed by 3 bases and the J gene end by 3 bases; junction bases not matched to a gene: 6. Germline loops: CDR1 SGDLS, CDR2 YYNGEE. This CDR3 is built from 15 residues.

As DNA, the CDR3 is TGTGCCACCAGCAGGTTGATCGGTGAAAAACTGTTTTTT. Protein: CATSRLIGEKLFF. The rearrangement links TRBV15 to TRBJ1-4; D gene unclear. Germline-derived CDR1 and CDR2 are LNHNV and YYDKDF (reference sequence). The length of the CDR3 is 13 residues. Trimming stripped 3 bases from V and 7 bases from J, with 9 bases between. The entire variable domain, with the rest obtained from reference TRBV15 and TRBJ1-4, is as follows: DAMVIQNPRYQVTQFGKPVTLSCSQTLNHNVMYWYQQKSSQAPKLLFHYYDKDFNNEADTPDNFQSRRPNTSFCFLDIRSPGLGDTAMYLCATSRLIGEKLFFGSGTQLSVL.

This clone has a single count. This chain uses TRBV28 with TRBJ2-5, with TRBD1 as a possible D gene (5 bases). CDR1 and CDR2 (germline): MDHEN, SYDVKM. Trimming cost V 5 bases and J 5 bases, with 15 bases left between them. The CDR3 is 14 amino acids. The CDR3 reads CASSPSGLVETQYF. The CDR3 nucleotides read TGTGCCAGCAGTCCATCAGGGTTAGTGGAGACCCAGTACTTC. Filled out from reference TRBV28 and TRBJ2-5, the complete variable domain reads DVKVTQSSRYLVKRTGEKVFLECVQDMDHENMFWYRQDPGLGLRLIYFSYDVKMKEKGDIPEGYSVSREKKERFSLILESASTNQTSMYLCASSPSGLVETQYFGPGTRLLVL.

This chain joins TRBV7-2 and TRBJ2-5; 11 bases line up with TRBD2. CDR1 and CDR2 (germline): SGHTA, FQGNSA. There are 15 residues in the CDR3. The V segment lost 5 bases and the J segment 6 bases; nucleotides outside the gene matches: 8. The CDR3 here is CASSPGLAGLQTQYF. CDR3 nucleotide sequence: TGTGCCAGCAGCCCCGGACTAGCGGGTTTACAGACCCAGTACTTC.

This sequence joins TRBV19 and TRBJ2-7, with 11 bases that match TRBD2. CDR3 length: 14 amino acids. CDR1 LNHDA and CDR2 SQIVND come from the germline V gene (reference sequence). Trimming took 5 bases from V and 5 from J; bases not matched to a gene: 5. As DNA, the CDR3 is TGTGCCAGTAGTGGTAGCGGGGGGGCAGACGAGCAGTACTTC. This codes for CASSGSGGADEQYF.

The V gene is TRBV3-1 (or the pseudogene TRBV3-2), the J gene TRBJ2-2; 11 bases fit TRBD2. Looked up from germline, CDR1 is LGHDT and CDR2 is YNNKEL (reference sequence). V was pared by 3 bases and J by 1 base, with 7 bases of the junction left unmatched. There are 18 residues in the CDR3. DNA of the CDR3: TGTGCCAGCAGCCAGAATCCTACTAGCGGGGGGAACACCGGGGAGCTGTTTTTT. It is translated as CASSQNPTSGGNTGELFF.

V is TRBV15 and J is TRBJ2-7; D call uncertain. Germline CDR1 LNHNV, CDR2 YYDKDF (reference sequence). The CDR3 is 17 residues long. Trimming took off 0 bases at V and 2 bases at J, with 17 bases between the two ends. The CDR3 DNA sequence: TGTGCCACCAGCAGAGATCGCGGCCTAACGGTCGCCTACGAGCAGTACTTC. Translated, it gives CATSRDRGLTVAYEQYF.

This clone was seen once. The V and J genes are TRBV9 and TRBJ2-7; TRBD2 matches at 13 bases. Trimming took 2 bases from V and 1 from J; bases not matched to a gene: 3. The germline gives CDR1 SGDLS, CDR2 YYNGEE. There are 16 residues in the CDR3. CDR3 sequence: CASSVGTSGISYEQYF. The CDR3 DNA is TGTGCCAGCAGCGTGGGGACTAGCGGGATATCCTACGAGCAGTACTTC.

This chain uses TRBV9 with TRBJ2-7; D perhaps matches TRBD2 (6 bases). V gave up 0 bases and J gave up 0 bases, with 10 bases separating them. There are 15 residues in the CDR3. Germline lookup yields CDR1 SGDLS and CDR2 YYNGEE. The CDR3 spells CASSVVAGSSYEQYF. DNA for the CDR3: TGTGCCAGCAGCGTAGTGGCGGGGAGCTCCTACGAGCAGTACTTC.

This clone is a singleton in its sample. The chain couples TRBV29-1 to TRBJ1-2; TRBD1 matches at 8 bases. This CDR3 has 16 residues. Germline CDR1 reads SQVTM; CDR2 reads ANQGSEA. The junction had 16 bases not matched to a gene; V was cut back by 6 bases and J by 4 bases. CDR3 DNA sequence: TGCAGCGTCTCTTTCGGGACAGGTCCTTATAGCTATGGCTACACCTTC. As protein: CSVSFGTGPYSYGYTF.

The rearrangement uses TRBV5-1 and TRBJ2-1; TRBD2 agrees at 8 bases. CDR3 length: 15 residues. Germline V lookup: CDR1 SGHRS, CDR2 YFSETQ. Trimming removed 2 bases from V and 5 bases from J; junction bases left unmatched: 6. The CDR3 here is CASSFGGGSNNEQFF. DNA of the CDR3: TGCGCCAGCAGCTTCGGCGGGGGGTCTAACAATGAGCAGTTCTTC.

V and J are TRBV6-2 or TRBV6-3 and TRBJ2-2; TRBD2 agrees at 7 bases. This CDR3 is built from 17 residues. Per the germline V gene, CDR1 is MNHEY and CDR2 is SVGEGT. The V and J ends lost 5 bases and 0 bases, in that order; junction bases with no gene match: 9. DNA of the CDR3: TGTGCCAGCAGTCCCCCAATTGGGGGGGCGAACACCGGGGAGCTGTTTTTT. Residues: CASSPPIGGANTGELFF.

The rearrangement joins TRBV5-1 to TRBJ2-2, with 12 bases fitting TRBD2. CDR1 SGHRS and CDR2 YFSETQ come from the germline V gene. V trimming: 0 bases; J trimming: 4 bases; junction bases outside the gene matches: 7. This CDR3 comprises 18 residues. The CDR3 sequence: CASSLAPSGGASTGELFF. For the CDR3, the DNA is TGCGCCAGCAGCTTGGCCCCTAGCGGGGGGGCGTCCACCGGGGAGCTGTTTTTT.

The chain has TRBV4-1 and TRBJ2-2, with D uncertain. The CDR3 spans 15 residues. V lost 0 bases to trimming and J lost 6 bases, with 11 bases between them. The germline V gene has CDR1 MGHRA and CDR2 YSYEKL. CDR3 nucleotide sequence: TGCGCCAGCAGCCAAGATGCGGCCTACGCCGGGGAGCTGTTTTTT. Encoded protein: CASSQDAAYAGELFF.

In this sample, this clone turned up once. The genes are TRBV12-3 or TRBV12-4 and TRBJ1-5, with unresolved D. Trimming left V 10 bases short and J 5 bases short, with 15 bases between. The length of the CDR3 is 13 residues. The CDR3 spells CATGNRRDQPQHF. CDR3 sequence (DNA): TGTGCCACCGGTAACCGGAGGGATCAGCCCCAGCATTTT.

The CDR3 loop reads CASSHSYSGNSPLHF. CDR3 sequence (DNA): TGTGCCAGCAGCCACTCTTACAGTGGCAATTCACCCCTCCACTTT. This chain joins TRBV3-1 (or the pseudogene TRBV3-2) and TRBJ1-6; D ambiguous. V dropped 3 bases and J dropped 7 bases, with 13 bases sitting between them. Germline values: CDR1 LGHDT, CDR2 YNNKEL (reference sequence). This CDR3 has 15 amino acids.

The chain has TRBV7-2 and TRBJ2-5; D is uncertain. The V end was cut by 3 bases, the J end by 2 bases, with 7 bases between. Germline V gene sequence: CDR1 SGHTA, CDR2 FQGNSA. The CDR3 is made up of 13 amino acids. DNA for the CDR3: TGTGCCAGCAGCTTCTACAGACAAGAGACCCAGTACTTC. It encodes CASSFYRQETQYF.

The chain employs TRBV19 and TRBJ1-1, with 7 bases fitting TRBD1. The J segment lost 4 bases and the V segment lost 8 bases, leaving 10 bases of the junction unmatched. The CDR3 covers 14 residues. Germline V gene lookup returns CDR1 LNHDA and CDR2 SQIVND (reference sequence). The CDR3 nucleotides read TGTGCCAGTGACCAGACCGACAGGGTCACTGAAGCTTTCTTT. It yields the protein CASDQTDRVTEAFF.

The chain uses TRBV5-4 and TRBJ2-3; D might be TRBD1 (5 bases). V was clipped by 4 bases and J by 3 bases, with 15 bases between them. CDR1 SGHNT and CDR2 YYREEE come from the germline V gene (reference sequence). The CDR3 has 15 amino acids. CDR3 loop: CASSPGQVLTDTQYF. The DNA for the CDR3 is TGTGCCAGCAGCCCAGGACAAGTACTAACAGATACGCAGTATTTT.

The chain employs TRBV29-1 and TRBJ2-5; D not certain. This CDR3 has 13 amino acids. From germline, CDR1 is SQVTM and CDR2 ANQGSEA. Trimming pared 8 bases from V and 5 bases from J, leaving 18 bases between. The chain's CDR3 is CSLALRSGETQYF. The CDR3 DNA follows: TGCAGCTTGGCCCTACGGAGTGGGGAGACCCAGTACTTC.

The rearrangement uses TRBV19 and TRBJ2-7; 7 bases match TRBD2. V trimming: 2 bases; J trimming: 3 bases; junction bases outside the gene matches: 4. This CDR3 spans 14 amino acids. CDR1 and CDR2 (germline): LNHDA, SQIVND (reference sequence). The CDR3 loop reads CASSIQAGNYEQYF. The CDR3 DNA reads TGTGCCAGTAGTATACAAGCGGGGAACTACGAGCAGTACTTC. Based on the CDR3 plus reference TRBV19 and TRBJ2-7, the full variable domain is DGGITQSPKYLFRKEGQNVTLSCEQNLNHDAMYWYRQDPGQGLRLIYYSQIVNDFQKGDIAEGYSVSREKKESFPLTVTSAQKNPTAFYLCASSIQAGNYEQYFGPGTRLTVT.

The CDR3 bases are TGTGCCAGCAGCGTAGCTATGGAGAATGAGCAGTTCTTC. Translated, it gives CASSVAMENEQFF. The V gene is TRBV9, the J gene TRBJ2-1; D is uncertain. The CDR3 is 13 amino acids. Germline-derived CDR1 and CDR2 are SGDLS and YYNGEE. The V end lost 0 bases, the J end lost 7 bases, and 8 bases lay between the germline ends.

V gene TRBV19 combines with J gene TRBJ2-3, with D possibly TRBD1 on 6 matching bases. Germline V lookup: CDR1 LNHDA, CDR2 SQIVND (reference sequence). The CDR3 runs 14 residues. The V end was cut by 7 bases, the J end by 1 base, with 12 bases between. CDR3 loop: CASTLDRRTDTQYF. CDR3 bases: TGTGCCAGTACACTTGACAGGCGCACAGATACGCAGTATTTT.